The present entry profiles one TCR beta chain with its context. Its antigen is as yet unknown. Amplification used 60 Vbeta primers and 13 Jbeta primers. The protocol was immunoSEQ multiplex PCR, while the TCRdb copy is restricted to in-frame clones and leaves out a portion. The sample has under 200,000 clones, almost 80% seen once. The CDR3 contains 18 residues. V was pared by 0 bases and J by 2 bases, with 5 bases of the junction left unmatched. Germline V CDR1 and CDR2: SGHDT, YYEEEE. These data belong to a study of cytomegalovirus exposure and HLA in healthy donors. Whole-study findings and limits: In a later analysis, TCR association rates varied by HLA locus: DRB1 most, HLA-C fewest.

Donors in the study were healthy people who gave bone marrow. The TCR comes from a man aged 25 to 45 in good health and CMV-seronegative. The chain carries TRBV5-6 and TRBJ2-1; 13 bases agree with TRBD2. Sequenced sample: PBMCs. CDR3 protein: CASSLGLAGGTTYNEQFF. The CDR3 bases are TGTGCCAGCAGCTTGGGACTAGCGGGAGGCACCACCTACAATGAGCAGTTCTTC.